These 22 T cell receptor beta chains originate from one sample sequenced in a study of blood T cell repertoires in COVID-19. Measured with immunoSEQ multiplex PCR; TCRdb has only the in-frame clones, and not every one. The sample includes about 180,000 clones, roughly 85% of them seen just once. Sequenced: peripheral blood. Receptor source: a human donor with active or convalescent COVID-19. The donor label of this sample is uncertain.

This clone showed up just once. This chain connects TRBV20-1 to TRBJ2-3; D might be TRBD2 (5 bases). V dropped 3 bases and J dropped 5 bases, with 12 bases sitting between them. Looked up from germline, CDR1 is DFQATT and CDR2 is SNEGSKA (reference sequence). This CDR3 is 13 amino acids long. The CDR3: CSASYEGRDTQYF. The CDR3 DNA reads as TGCAGTGCTAGTTACGAGGGAAGAGATACGCAGTATTTT.

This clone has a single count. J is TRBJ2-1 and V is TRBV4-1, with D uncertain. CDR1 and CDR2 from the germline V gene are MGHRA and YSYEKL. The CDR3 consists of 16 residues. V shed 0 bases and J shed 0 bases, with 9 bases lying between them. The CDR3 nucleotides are TGCGCCAGCAGCCAAGAAGACTTTAGCTCCTACAATGAGCAGTTCTTC. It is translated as CASSQEDFSSYNEQFF.

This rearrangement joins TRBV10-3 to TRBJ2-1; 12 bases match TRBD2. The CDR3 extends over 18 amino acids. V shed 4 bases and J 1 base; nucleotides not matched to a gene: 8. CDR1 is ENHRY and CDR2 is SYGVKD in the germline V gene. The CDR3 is CAISVMGTSGYSYNEQFF. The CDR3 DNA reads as TGTGCCATCAGTGTAATGGGGACTAGCGGGTATTCCTACAATGAGCAGTTCTTC.

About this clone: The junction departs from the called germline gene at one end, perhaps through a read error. The CDR3 DNA sequence: TGTGCTAGCAGCCTCTCCCCGGGCGGGAGAACAGATACGCAGTATTTT. It encodes CASSLSPGGRTDTQYF. The chain uses TRBV7-7 and TRBJ2-3; TRBD2 agrees at 7 bases. The CDR3 covers 16 residues. Germline V gene lookup returns CDR1 SSHAT and CDR2 FNYEAQ (reference sequence).

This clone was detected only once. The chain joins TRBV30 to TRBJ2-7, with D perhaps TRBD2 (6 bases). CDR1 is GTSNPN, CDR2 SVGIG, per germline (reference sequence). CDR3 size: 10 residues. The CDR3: CSSVTGEQYF. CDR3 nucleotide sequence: TGTTCTAGCGTCACGGGCGAGCAGTACTTC. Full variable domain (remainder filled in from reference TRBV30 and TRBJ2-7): SQTIHQWPATLVQPVGSPLSLECTVEGTSNPNLYWYRQAAGRGLQLLFYSVGIGQISSEVPQNLSASRPQDRQFILSSKKLLLSDSGFYLCSSVTGEQYFGPGTRLTVT.

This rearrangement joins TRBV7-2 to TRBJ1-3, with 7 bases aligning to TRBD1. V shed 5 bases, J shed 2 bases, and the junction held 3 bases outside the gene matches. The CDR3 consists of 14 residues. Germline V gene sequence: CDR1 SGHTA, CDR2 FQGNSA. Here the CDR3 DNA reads TGTGCCAGCAGCCCAGGGGGGACTGGAAACACCATATATTTT. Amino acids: CASSPGGTGNTIYF. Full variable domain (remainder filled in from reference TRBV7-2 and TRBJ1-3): GAGVSQSPSNKVTEKGKDVELRCDPISGHTALYWYRQSLGQGLEFLIYFQGNSAPDKSGLPSDRFSAERTGGSVSTLTIQRTQQEDSAVYLCASSPGGTGNTIYFGEGSWLTVV.

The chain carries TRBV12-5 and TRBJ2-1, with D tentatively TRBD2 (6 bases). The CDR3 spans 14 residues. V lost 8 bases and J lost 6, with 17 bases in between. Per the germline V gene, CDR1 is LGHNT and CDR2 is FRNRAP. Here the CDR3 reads CASTRGIEGNEQFF. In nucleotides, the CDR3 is TGTGCTAGTACGCGGGGAATTGAGGGCAATGAGCAGTTCTTC.

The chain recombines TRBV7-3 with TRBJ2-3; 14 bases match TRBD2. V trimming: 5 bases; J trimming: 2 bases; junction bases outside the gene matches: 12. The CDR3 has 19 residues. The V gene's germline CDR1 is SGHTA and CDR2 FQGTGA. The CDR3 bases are TGTGCCAGCAGCCGCCCGGGACTAGCGGGGGACTCCTTCACAGATACGCAGTATTTT. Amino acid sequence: CASSRPGLAGDSFTDTQYF.

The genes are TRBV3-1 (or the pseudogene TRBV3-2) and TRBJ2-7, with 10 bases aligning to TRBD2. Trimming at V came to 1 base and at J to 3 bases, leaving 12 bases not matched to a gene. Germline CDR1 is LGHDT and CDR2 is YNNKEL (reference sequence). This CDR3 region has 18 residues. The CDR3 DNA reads TGTGCCAGCAGCCAAGGCAGCGGGGGGGCCCGACTAAACTACGAGCAGTACTTC. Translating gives CASSQGSGGARLNYEQYF.

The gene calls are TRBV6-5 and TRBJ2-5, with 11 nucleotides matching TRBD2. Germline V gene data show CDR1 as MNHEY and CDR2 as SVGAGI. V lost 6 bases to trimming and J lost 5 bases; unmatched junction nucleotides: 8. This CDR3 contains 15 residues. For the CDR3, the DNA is TGTGCCAGCAGCTTCTTTAGCGGGGGGGCCGAGACCCAGTACTTC. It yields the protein CASSFFSGGAETQYF.

The CDR3 is CSVSTSGGTDTQYF. CDR3 nucleotide sequence: TGCAGCGTTTCGACTAGCGGGGGGACGGATACGCAGTATTTT. V usage is TRBV29-1 and J usage is TRBJ2-3, with 13 bases that match TRBD2. Germline CDR1 SQVTM, CDR2 ANQGSEA. This CDR3 has 14 residues. Trimming took 5 bases from V and 6 from J; bases not matched to a gene: 5.

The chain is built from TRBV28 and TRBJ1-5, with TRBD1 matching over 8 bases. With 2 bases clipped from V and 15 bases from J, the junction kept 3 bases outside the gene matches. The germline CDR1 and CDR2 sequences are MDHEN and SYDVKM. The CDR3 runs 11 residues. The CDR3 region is CASSLRDRRHF. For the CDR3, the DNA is TGTGCCAGCAGTTTACGGGACAGGCGGCATTTT.

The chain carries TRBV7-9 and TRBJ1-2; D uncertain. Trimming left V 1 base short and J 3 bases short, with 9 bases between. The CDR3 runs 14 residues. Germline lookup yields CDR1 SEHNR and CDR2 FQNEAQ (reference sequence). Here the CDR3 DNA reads TGTGCCAGCAGCTTAGGCACAGTTTACTATGGCTACACCTTC. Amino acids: CASSLGTVYYGYTF.

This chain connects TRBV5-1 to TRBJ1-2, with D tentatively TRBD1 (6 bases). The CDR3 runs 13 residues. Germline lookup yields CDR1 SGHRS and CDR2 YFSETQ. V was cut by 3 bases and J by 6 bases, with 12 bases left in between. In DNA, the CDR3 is TGCGCCAGCAGCTCACAGGGTAGCGATGGCTACACCTTC. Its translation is CASSSQGSDGYTF.

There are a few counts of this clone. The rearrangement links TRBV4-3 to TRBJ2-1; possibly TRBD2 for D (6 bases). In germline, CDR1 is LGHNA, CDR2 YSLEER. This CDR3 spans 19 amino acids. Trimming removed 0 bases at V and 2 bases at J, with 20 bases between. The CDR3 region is CASSQDAPWRGGAYNEQFF. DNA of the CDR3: TGCGCCAGCAGCCAAGATGCCCCGTGGAGGGGTGGAGCCTACAATGAGCAGTTCTTC.

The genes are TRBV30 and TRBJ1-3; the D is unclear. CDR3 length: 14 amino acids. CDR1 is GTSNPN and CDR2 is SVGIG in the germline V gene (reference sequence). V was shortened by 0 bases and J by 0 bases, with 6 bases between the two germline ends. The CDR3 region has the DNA TGTGCCTGGAGTGTCTCAGTCTCTGGAAACACCATATATTTT. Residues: CAWSVSVSGNTIYF. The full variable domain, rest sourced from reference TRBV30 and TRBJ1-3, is SQTIHQWPATLVQPVGSPLSLECTVEGTSNPNLYWYRQAAGRGLQLLFYSVGIGQISSEVPQNLSASRPQDRQFILSSKKLLLSDSGFYLCAWSVSVSGNTIYFGEGSWLTVV.

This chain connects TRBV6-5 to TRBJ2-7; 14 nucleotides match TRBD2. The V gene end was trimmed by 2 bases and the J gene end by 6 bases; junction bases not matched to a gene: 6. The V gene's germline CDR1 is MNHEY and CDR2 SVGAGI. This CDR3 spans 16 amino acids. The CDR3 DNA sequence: TGTGCCAGCAGTTACCGCGGGACTAGCGGGAGTGGCGAGCAGTACTTC. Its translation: CASSYRGTSGSGEQYF.

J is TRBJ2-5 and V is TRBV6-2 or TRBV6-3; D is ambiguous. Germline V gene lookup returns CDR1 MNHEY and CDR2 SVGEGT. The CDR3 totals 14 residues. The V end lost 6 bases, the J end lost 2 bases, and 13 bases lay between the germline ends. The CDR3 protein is CASSPRSFQETQYF. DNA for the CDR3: TGTGCCAGCAGCCCGCGGTCGTTTCAAGAGACCCAGTACTTC.

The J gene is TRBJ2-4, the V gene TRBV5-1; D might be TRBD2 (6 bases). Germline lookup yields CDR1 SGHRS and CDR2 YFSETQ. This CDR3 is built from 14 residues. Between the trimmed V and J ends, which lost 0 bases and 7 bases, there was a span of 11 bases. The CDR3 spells CASSLAPGENIQYF. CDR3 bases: TGCGCCAGCAGCTTGGCTCCGGGGGAGAACATTCAGTACTTC. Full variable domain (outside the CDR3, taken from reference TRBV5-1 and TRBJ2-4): KAGVTQTPRYLIKTRGQQVTLSCSPISGHRSVSWYQQTPGQGLQFLFEYFSETQRNKGNFPGRFSGRQFSNSRSEMNVSTLELGDSALYLCASSLAPGENIQYFGAGTRLSVL.

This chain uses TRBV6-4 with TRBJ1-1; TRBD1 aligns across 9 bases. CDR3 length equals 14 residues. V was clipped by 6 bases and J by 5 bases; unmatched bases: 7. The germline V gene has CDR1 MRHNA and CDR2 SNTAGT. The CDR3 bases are TGTGCCAGCAGATCCGGGACAGGGTCTACTGAAGCTTTCTTT. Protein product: CASRSGTGSTEAFF.

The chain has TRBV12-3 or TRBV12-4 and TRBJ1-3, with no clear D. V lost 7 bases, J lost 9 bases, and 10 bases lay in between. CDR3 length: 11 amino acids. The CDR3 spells CASIINGTIYF. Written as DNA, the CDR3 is TGTGCCAGCATAATTAACGGCACCATATATTTT.

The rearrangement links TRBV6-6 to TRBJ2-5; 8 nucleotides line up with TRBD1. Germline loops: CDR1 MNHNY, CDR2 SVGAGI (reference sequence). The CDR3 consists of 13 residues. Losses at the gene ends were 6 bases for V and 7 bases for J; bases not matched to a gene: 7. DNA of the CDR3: TGTGCCAGCAGACGGGACAGGACGGGGACCCAGTACTTC. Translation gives CASRRDRTGTQYF.